Below, 20 T cell receptor beta chains from the same sample are listed, as sequenced in a study of OX40 agonist ivuxolimab in advanced cancers. Measured with immunoSEQ multiplex PCR; TCRdb has only the in-frame clones, and not every one. The profile shows some 19,000 clones, roughly 72% of them singletons. The source was CD4+ or CD8+ T cells sorted from blood, collected in a trial of the OX40 agonist ivuxolimab. Every receptor here comes from an adult with an advanced solid tumor such as melanoma, head and neck, liver or kidney cancer.

The chain recombines TRBV27 with TRBJ1-4, with 8 bases lining up with TRBD1. Germline lookup yields CDR1 MNHEY and CDR2 SMNVEV (reference sequence). The CDR3 consists of 15 residues. Trimming took 7 bases from V and 3 from J; bases not matched to a gene: 7. CDR3 region: CASTLRGQANEKLFF. CDR3 DNA sequence: TGTGCCAGCACGCTAAGGGGACAGGCTAATGAAAAACTGTTTTTT.

V gene TRBV2 combines with J gene TRBJ2-3, with a tentative D call TRBD2 (6 bases). The CDR3 runs to 15 residues. CDR1 SNHLY and CDR2 FYNNEI come from the germline V gene. V lost 8 bases to trimming and J lost 2 bases, with 17 bases between them. The CDR3 loop is CASGGTAGNTDTQYF. CDR3 bases: TGTGCCAGCGGGGGGACTGCCGGGAACACAGATACGCAGTATTTT.

The chain couples TRBV13 to TRBJ2-3; D remains ambiguous. There are 14 residues in the CDR3. CDR1 and CDR2 from the germline V gene are PRHDT and FYEKMQ (reference sequence). V was pared by 4 bases and J by 0 bases, with 8 bases between. This chain's CDR3 is CASSSGRSTDTQYF. The CDR3 nucleotides are TGTGCCAGCAGCTCCGGACGGAGCACAGATACGCAGTATTTT.

The chain combines TRBV4-1 with TRBJ1-4; D unclear. This CDR3 is built from 12 residues. The germline V gene has CDR1 MGHRA and CDR2 YSYEKL. V lost 1 base, J lost 14 bases, and 11 bases lay in between. Written as DNA, the CDR3 is TGCGCCAGCAGCCAAGGCAGCACGTTTCTGTTTTTT. Protein product: CASSQGSTFLFF.

The chain uses TRBV7-9 and TRBJ2-3, with D unresolved. Trimming cost V 3 bases and J 1 base, with 8 bases left between them. The germline V gene encodes CDR1 SEHNR and CDR2 FQNEAQ (reference sequence). The CDR3 consists of 14 residues. DNA of the CDR3: TGTGCCAGCAGCTTCTTGTCAGGCACAGATACGCAGTATTTT. Amino acid sequence: CASSFLSGTDTQYF.

Concerning this clone itself: Other DNA sequences of this sample code for an identical CDR3. This rearrangement joins TRBV29-1 to TRBJ1-2; tentative D call: TRBD1 (5 bases). Trimming took 3 bases from V and 2 from J, leaving 13 bases between them. The germline V gene encodes CDR1 SQVTM and CDR2 ANQGSEA. CDR3 size: 14 residues. CDR3 loop: CSVEGGRGNYGYTF. The CDR3 nucleotides read TGCAGCGTTGAGGGGGGACGGGGGAACTATGGCTACACCTTC. The full variable domain, with the rest looked up from reference TRBV29-1 and TRBJ1-2, is SAVISQKPSRDICQRGTSLTIQCQVDSQVTMMFWYRQQPGQSLTLIATANQGSEATYESGFVIDKFPISRPNLTFSTLTVSNMSPEDSSIYLCSVEGGRGNYGYTFGSGTRLTVV.

The CDR3 DNA follows: TGTGCCAGCAGCACAAAATCGCTATCCCCCTACAATGAGCAGTTCTTC. Translated: CASSTKSLSPYNEQFF. The chain combines TRBV14 with TRBJ2-1; D gene unclear. Germline V gives CDR1 SGHDN, CDR2 FVKESK. Trimming pared 5 bases from V and 2 bases from J, leaving 16 bases between. The CDR3 is 16 residues long.

The rearrangement uses TRBV9 and TRBJ2-5, with TRBD2 matching 7 bases. The V and J ends lost 0 bases and 4 bases, in that order; junction bases with no gene match: 6. Germline V gives CDR1 SGDLS, CDR2 YYNGEE. This CDR3 comprises 15 residues. The CDR3 sequence: CASSVGGGEGETQYF. In nucleotides, the CDR3 is TGTGCCAGCAGCGTAGGTGGAGGGGAGGGAGAGACCCAGTACTTC.

The DNA for the CDR3 is TGTGCCAGCAGTGAAATCATAGGGACAGGGGGCTTCTCACCCCTCCACTTT. It encodes CASSEIIGTGGFSPLHF. The chain has TRBV6-1 and TRBJ1-6; 12 positions agree with TRBD1. Germline V gene data show CDR1 as MNHNS and CDR2 as SASEGT. The CDR3 totals 17 residues. With V trimmed by 2 bases and J by 10 bases, 9 bases remained unmatched.

Details on this clone: Other DNA sequences from this sample encode an identical CDR3 as well. The chain has TRBV9 and TRBJ2-7, with a weak D call TRBD2 (6 bases). The CDR3 covers 14 residues. Trimming left V 0 bases short and J 3 bases short, with 10 bases between. Germline V gene sequence: CDR1 SGDLS, CDR2 YYNGEE. DNA of the CDR3: TGTGCCAGCAGCGTAGACAGGAGGGGCTACGAGCAGTACTTC. Translation: CASSVDRRGYEQYF.

The chain employs TRBV7-3 and TRBJ1-6; D remains unclear. The V gene's germline CDR1 is SGHTA and CDR2 FQGTGA. V dropped 1 base and J dropped 0 bases, with 7 bases sitting between them. This CDR3 comprises 16 residues. As DNA, the CDR3 is TGTGCCAGCAGCTTAATGGGGAGCTCCTATAATTCACCCCTCCACTTT. Its translation is CASSLMGSSYNSPLHF. Full variable domain (outside the CDR3, taken from reference TRBV7-3 and TRBJ1-6): GAGVSQTPSNKVTEKGKYVELRCDPISGHTALYWYRQSLGQGPEFLIYFQGTGAADDSGLPNDRFFAVRPEGSVSTLKIQRTERGDSAVYLCASSLMGSSYNSPLHFGNGTRLTVT.

The chain has TRBV28 and TRBJ2-1; D unresolved. Trimming took 2 bases from V and 0 from J, leaving 8 bases between them. Germline loops: CDR1 MDHEN, CDR2 SYDVKM. The CDR3 sequence is 15 residues long. CDR3: CASSLMGLSYNEQFF. CDR3 DNA sequence: TGTGCCAGCAGTTTAATGGGTCTCTCCTACAATGAGCAGTTCTTC.

The V and J genes are TRBV13 and TRBJ2-7, with D possibly called TRBD1 or TRBD2 (6 bases each). There are 14 residues in the CDR3. Trimming cost V 3 bases and J 2 bases, with 11 bases left between them. CDR1 is PRHDT and CDR2 is FYEKMQ in the germline V gene (reference sequence). The CDR3 spells CASSLGGDTYEQYF. In nucleotides, the CDR3 is TGTGCCAGCAGCTTGGGGGGCGATACCTACGAGCAGTACTTC.

The genes are TRBV28 and TRBJ2-3; 8 bases fit TRBD2. Germline CDR1 reads MDHEN; CDR2 reads SYDVKM. This CDR3 is 18 amino acids long. Trimming cost V 3 bases and J 3 bases; bases outside gene matches: 14. The CDR3 DNA reads TGTGCCAGCAGTTTGGTAGCGGGGCAAACCGGGCCAACAGATACGCAGTATTTT. Encoded protein: CASSLVAGQTGPTDTQYF.

V gene TRBV4-1 combines with J gene TRBJ2-5; D possibly corresponds to TRBD1 (6 bases). Trimming took 0 bases from V and 2 from J, leaving 10 bases between them. The CDR3 runs 15 residues. The germline gives CDR1 MGHRA, CDR2 YSYEKL. For the CDR3, the DNA is TGCGCCAGCAGCCAAGATCAGGGGCCACAAGAGACCCAGTACTTC. Translating gives CASSQDQGPQETQYF.

J is TRBJ1-5 and V is TRBV7-9; D is ambiguous. The CDR3 consists of 16 residues. Germline V gives CDR1 SEHNR, CDR2 FQNEAQ (reference sequence). V dropped 1 base and J dropped 0 bases, with 10 bases sitting between them. Written as DNA, the CDR3 is TGTGCCAGCAGCTTAGGAGCTTTGTATAGCAATCAGCCCCAGCATTTT. Translation gives CASSLGALYSNQPQHF.

This clone has a single count. V is TRBV6-6 and J is TRBJ2-7; either TRBD1 or TRBD2 may supply D (6 bases each). The ends were cut back, 4 bases at V and 3 bases at J, with 10 bases in the middle. CDR1 and CDR2 (germline): MNHNY, SVGAGI (reference sequence). The CDR3 loop spans 13 amino acids. The CDR3 region has the DNA TGTGCCAGCAGTTCGGGGGCGGGCTACGAGCAGTACTTC. This translates into CASSSGAGYEQYF.

This clone was seen at least ten times. The chain links TRBV5-6 to TRBJ1-1, with D unclear. The CDR3 contains 12 residues. Per the germline V gene, CDR1 is SGHDT and CDR2 is YYEEEE. V lost 3 bases and J 5 bases, leaving 8 bases between the germline ends. The CDR3 sequence is CASSSTWTEAFF. CDR3 nucleotides: TGTGCCAGCAGCTCAACGTGGACTGAAGCTTTCTTT. The full variable domain, completed using reference TRBV5-6 and TRBJ1-1, is DAGVTQSPTHLIKTRGQQVTLRCSPKSGHDTVSWYQQALGQGPQFIFQYYEEEERQRGNFPDRFSGHQFPNYSSELNVNALLLGDSALYLCASSSTWTEAFFGQGTRLTVV.

This clone was recorded a few times. This rearrangement joins TRBV19 to TRBJ1-5; 7 nucleotides match TRBD1. Germline trimming cut 5 bases from V and 6 bases from J; bases unmatched to any gene: 10. The germline V gene has CDR1 LNHDA and CDR2 SQIVND (reference sequence). The CDR3 spans 15 residues. The CDR3 sequence: CASSEIGQVSQPQHF. CDR3 nucleotides: TGTGCCAGTAGTGAGATCGGACAGGTGAGTCAGCCCCAGCATTTT.

This chain connects TRBV7-9 to TRBJ2-5, with TRBD1 identical over 9 bases. The germline V gene has CDR1 SEHNR and CDR2 FQNEAQ (reference sequence). The CDR3 length is 14 residues. V lost 5 bases and J lost 1; bases outside the gene matches: 2. CDR3 bases: TGTGCCAGCAGCCTACAGGGGGCCCAAGAGACCCAGTACTTC. It codes for CASSLQGAQETQYF.